Following are 3 T cell receptor beta chains from one sample sequenced in a study of blood T cell repertoires in COVID-19. Repertoires were generated with immunoSEQ multiplex PCR, while TCRdb's copy carries only in-frame clones and drops some. The sample shows approximately 470,000 clones, around 90% of them seen only once. The sequenced material came from PBMCs or T cells enriched from blood (not recorded which). Every receptor here comes from a woman aged 18-29 years who had recovered from COVID-19.

This chain uses TRBV28 with TRBJ1-1, with D possibly matching TRBD1 (6 bases). The CDR3 is 13 amino acids. CDR1 is MDHEN and CDR2 is SYDVKM in the germline V gene. Trimming took off 5 bases at V and 7 bases at J, with 14 bases between the two ends. CDR3 bases: TGTGCCAGCAGTACGGACAGTCGTCGTGAAGCTTTCTTT. Residues: CASSTDSRREAFF. Complete variable domain (other parts from reference TRBV28 and TRBJ1-1): DVKVTQSSRYLVKRTGEKVFLECVQDMDHENMFWYRQDPGLGLRLIYFSYDVKMKEKGDIPEGYSVSREKKERFSLILESASTNQTSMYLCASSTDSRREAFFGQGTRLTVV.

The genes are TRBV10-2 and TRBJ2-5; 9 nucleotides match TRBD2. The CDR3 sequence is 14 residues long. Per the germline V gene, CDR1 is WSHSY and CDR2 is SAAADI. The V and J ends lost 6 bases and 5 bases, in that order; junction bases with no gene match: 7. CDR3 protein: CASSLAGGQETQYF. CDR3 DNA sequence: TGCGCCAGCAGCTTGGCGGGGGGGCAGGAGACCCAGTACTTC.

The chain is built from TRBV6-5 and TRBJ1-2, with 8 positions matching TRBD1. The trim removed 6 bases at V and 3 bases at J, leaving 9 bases unmatched. Germline CDR1 is MNHEY and CDR2 is SVGAGI. The CDR3 sequence is 15 residues long. The CDR3 region has the DNA TGTGCCAGCAGGTCATTACAGGGGGTGGACTATGGCTACACCTTC. It is translated as CASRSLQGVDYGYTF.